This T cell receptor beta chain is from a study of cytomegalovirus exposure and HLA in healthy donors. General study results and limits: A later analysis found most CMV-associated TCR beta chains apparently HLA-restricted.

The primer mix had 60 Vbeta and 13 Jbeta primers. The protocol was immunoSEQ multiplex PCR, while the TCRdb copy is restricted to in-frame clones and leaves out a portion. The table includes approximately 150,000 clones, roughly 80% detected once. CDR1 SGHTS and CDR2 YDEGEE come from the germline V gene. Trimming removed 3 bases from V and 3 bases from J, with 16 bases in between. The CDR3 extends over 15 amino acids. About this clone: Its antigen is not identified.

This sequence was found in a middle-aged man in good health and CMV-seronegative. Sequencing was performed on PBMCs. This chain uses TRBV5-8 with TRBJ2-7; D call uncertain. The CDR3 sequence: CASSYNFRPGYEQYF. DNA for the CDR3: TGTGCCAGCAGCTATAACTTCCGCCCGGGCTACGAGCAGTACTTC. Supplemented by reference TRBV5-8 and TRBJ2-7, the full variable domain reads EAGVTQSPTHLIKTRGQQATLRCSPISGHTSVYWYQQALGLGLQFLLWYDEGEERNRGNFPPRFSGRQFPNYSSELNVNALELEDSALYLCASSYNFRPGYEQYFGPGTRLTVT.